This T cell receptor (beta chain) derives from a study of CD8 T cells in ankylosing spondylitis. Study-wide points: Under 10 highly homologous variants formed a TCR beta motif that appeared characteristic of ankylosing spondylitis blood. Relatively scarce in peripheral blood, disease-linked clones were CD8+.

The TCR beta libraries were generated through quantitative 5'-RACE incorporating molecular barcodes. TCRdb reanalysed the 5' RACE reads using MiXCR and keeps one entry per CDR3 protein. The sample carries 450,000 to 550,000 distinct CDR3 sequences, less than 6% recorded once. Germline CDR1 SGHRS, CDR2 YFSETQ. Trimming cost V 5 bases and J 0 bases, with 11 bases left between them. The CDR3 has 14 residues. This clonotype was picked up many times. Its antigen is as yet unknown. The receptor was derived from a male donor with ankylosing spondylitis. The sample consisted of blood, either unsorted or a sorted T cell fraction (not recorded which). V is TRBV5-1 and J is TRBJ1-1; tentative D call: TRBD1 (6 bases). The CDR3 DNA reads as TGCGCCAGCAGTGACGGACAGCTGAACACTGAAGCTTTCTTT. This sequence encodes CASSDGQLNTEAFF.